Following are 8 T cell receptor beta chains from one sample sequenced in a study of shared clonotypes between healthy human individuals. Assay: immunoSEQ multiplex PCR; the TCRdb copy retains only in-frame clones and omits some. This sample has about 680,000 clones, with approximately 79% found just once. The material sequenced was memory CD4+ T cells sorted from blood. Subset reported: CD45RA-negative fraction. The receptor source for this set is a woman aged 25 to 39 in good health.

The V and J genes are TRBV21-1 and TRBJ2-7; TRBD2 is the table's D call and was not checked against the DNA. TRBV21-1 is assigned pseudogene status. The CDR3 covers 15 residues. CDR3 sequence reads: CASSISSGSMLEQYF. The CDR3 region has the DNA TGTGCCAGCAGCATCTCTAGCGGGAGTATGCTCGAGCAGTACTTC.

This CDR3 is CASSPDRRREQYF. As DNA, the CDR3 is TGTGCCAGCAGCCCGGACAGGCGGCGCGAGCAGTACTTC. This chain links TRBV11-3 with TRBJ2-7; 7 nucleotides line up with TRBD1. Germline CDR1 and CDR2: SGHNT and YENEEA. Trimming at V came to 5 bases and at J to 6 bases, leaving 7 bases not matched to a gene. This CDR3 comprises 13 residues.

This clone was found a few times. The chain joins TRBV11-2 to TRBJ1-1; perhaps TRBD1 as D (5 bases). Trimming shortened V by 1 base and J by 4 bases, and 10 bases separated the two germline ends. Germline CDR1 is SGHAT and CDR2 is FQNNGV. The CDR3 spans 14 residues. CDR3 DNA sequence: TGTGCCAGCAGCTTAGTAGGGGAAGGCACTGAAGCTTTCTTT. Translation: CASSLVGEGTEAFF.

The chain employs TRBV27 and TRBJ2-5, with a tentative D call TRBD2 (7 bases). The CDR3 consists of 16 residues. Germline values: CDR1 MNHEY, CDR2 SMNVEV (reference sequence). Trimming removed 6 bases from V and 1 base from J, with 18 bases in between. The CDR3: CASSPYSRGAQETQYF. The DNA for the CDR3 is TGTGCCAGCAGCCCCTACAGCCGGGGGGCCCAAGAGACCCAGTACTTC.

V is TRBV11-3 and J is TRBJ2-1; D is perhaps TRBD2 (5 bases). The germline V and J ends were trimmed by 0 bases and 8 bases, with 17 bases remaining between them. There are 16 residues in the CDR3. The germline CDR1 and CDR2 sequences are SGHNT and YENEEA. The CDR3 DNA sequence: TGTGCCAGCAGCTTAGATGGCGGGTCGGCCTTGGATGAGCAGTTCTTC. This sequence encodes CASSLDGGSALDEQFF.

The chain links TRBV27 to TRBJ1-1, with D possibly TRBD1 on 5 matching bases. Germline V gene data show CDR1 as MNHEY and CDR2 as SMNVEV (reference sequence). The CDR3 totals 17 residues. Trimming took off 2 bases at V and 4 bases at J, with 20 bases between the two ends. CDR3 bases: TGTGCCAGCAGTTTAAGGAACTGGGGCAGGGAGGGCACTGAAGCTTTCTTT. Protein sequence: CASSLRNWGREGTEAFF.

Only one count was recorded for this clone. The chain recombines TRBV5-6 with TRBJ2-1; D not resolved. CDR1 and CDR2 from the germline V gene are SGHDT and YYEEEE. The CDR3 is 15 residues long. Trimming stripped 2 bases from V and 8 bases from J, with 17 bases between. CDR3 in amino acids: CASSFEAHTIDEQFF. The CDR3 region has the DNA TGTGCCAGCAGCTTCGAGGCACACACAATCGATGAGCAGTTCTTC. Combining the CDR3 with reference TRBV5-6 and TRBJ2-1 gives the whole variable domain DAGVTQSPTHLIKTRGQQVTLRCSPKSGHDTVSWYQQALGQGPQFIFQYYEEEERQRGNFPDRFSGHQFPNYSSELNVNALLLGDSALYLCASSFEAHTIDEQFFGPGTRLTVL.

The table lists this clone with a count of one. The chain uses TRBV15 and TRBJ2-7; 7 bases align to TRBD1. From germline, CDR1 is LNHNV and CDR2 YYDKDF (reference sequence). The CDR3 totals 15 residues. With 1 base clipped from V and 3 bases from J, the junction kept 6 bases outside the gene matches. In DNA form, the CDR3 reads TGTGCCACCAGCAGAGGACGGGACAGCAGCTACGAGCAGTACTTC. It is translated as CATSRGRDSSYEQYF.